This T cell receptor beta chain stems from a study of blood T cells in healthy people across ages. Broader study findings: Changes in expanded clonotypes were possibly confounded, as the CMV status of donors was unknown. Older individuals had lower TCR beta diversity per million T cells (the decline was roughly linear). Unsorted PBMCs blocked a conclusive comparison of naive and antigen-experienced cells.

Note on this clonotype: The antigen is undetermined.

Primers used in a second PCR of about 6 to 11 cycles were a sample-barcoded 5' primer and a J-beta primer mix. A single record per CDR3 protein comes from TCRdb applying MiXCR to the 5' RACE reads. The sample carries approximately 1.5 million distinct CDR3 sequences, 42% recorded once. The clonotype comes from a woman younger than 35 in good health. Sample: blood.

As DNA, the CDR3 is TGCAGTGCTAGAGATCGGGGGCAGGACCCCTACGAGCAGTACTTC. As protein: CSARDRGQDPYEQYF. The chain joins TRBV20-1 to TRBJ2-7; D is possibly TRBD1 or TRBD2 (6 bases each). This CDR3 comprises 15 residues. V gave up 0 bases and J gave up 2 bases, with 14 bases separating them. Germline V gene sequence: CDR1 DFQATT, CDR2 SNEGSKA (reference sequence).